This T cell receptor beta chain is from a study of cytomegalovirus exposure and HLA in healthy donors. Study-level points and caveats: Roughly uniform sequencing depth across donors was assumed, possibly incorrectly. In an earlier analysis, in some 540 donors, most V segments appeared productive either ~87% or ~30% of the time. Owing to their indistinguishability, certain V segments, notably TRBV6-2 and TRBV6-3, were excluded.

Unmatched junction bases numbered 6, after V lost 0 bases and J lost 3 bases. Germline V lookup: CDR1 SGDLS, CDR2 YYNGEE. CDR3 length equals 15 residues. The PCR used 60 Vbeta and 13 Jbeta primers. Assay: immunoSEQ multiplex PCR; the TCRdb copy retains only in-frame clones and omits some. The sample has 150,000 to 200,000 clones, roughly 79% seen once. Turning to this clone: Its antigen is unidentified.

Sequencing was performed on PBMCs. V is TRBV9 and J is TRBJ2-7, with 7 bases matching TRBD1. This receptor was identified in a woman between 18 and 29 years old in good health and CMV-seropositive. The CDR3: CASSVGGTEIYEQYF. The CDR3, as DNA: TGTGCCAGCAGCGTAGGTGGGACAGAGATCTACGAGCAGTACTTC.